This T cell receptor beta chain is from a study of T cell repertoires in cytomegalovirus infection. Study-level background: Both CMV infection and a matching HLA type were indicated by public TCR beta signatures.

The CDR3 loop spans 14 amino acids. Trimming at V came to 5 bases and at J to 4 bases, leaving 7 bases not matched to a gene. CDR1 and CDR2 from the germline V gene are SEHNR and FQNEAQ (reference sequence). This clonotype was detected ten times or more. Antigen: not known. TCRdb reanalysed the reads using MiXCR and keeps one entry per CDR3 protein. The sample contains hundreds of thousands of distinct CDR3 sequences, about a sixth of which appear only once. Study results and caveats: The cumulative frequency of public TCR beta families distinguished individuals who carried CMV together with the relevant HLA. Ex vivo, HLA-C-restricted CMV-specific TCR beta clonotypes prevailed over the rest of the response.

The TCR comes from a human donor in good health (CMV status not recorded). Some clones in this sample may be carry-over from other donors' samples. The sample comprised PBMCs. The chain joins TRBV7-9 to TRBJ1-2; 7 nucleotides agree with TRBD1. The CDR3 loop is CASSLGQAPYGYTF. DNA for the CDR3: TGTGCCAGCAGCCTAGGACAGGCCCCCTATGGCTACACCTTC.